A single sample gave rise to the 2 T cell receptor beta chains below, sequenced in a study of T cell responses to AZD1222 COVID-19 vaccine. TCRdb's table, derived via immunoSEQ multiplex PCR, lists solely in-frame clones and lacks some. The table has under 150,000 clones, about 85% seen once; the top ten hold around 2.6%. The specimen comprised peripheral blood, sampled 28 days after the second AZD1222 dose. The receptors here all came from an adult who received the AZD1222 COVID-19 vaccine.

Here the CDR3 reads CASSNPTGYGYTF. DNA of the CDR3: TGTGCCAGCAGCAACCCGACAGGCTATGGCTACACCTTC. The chain has TRBV5-6 and TRBJ1-2; tentatively, D is TRBD1 (6 bases). The V end lost 4 bases, the J end lost 4 bases, and 11 bases lay between the germline ends. This CDR3 comprises 13 residues. Germline-derived CDR1 and CDR2 are SGHDT and YYEEEE.

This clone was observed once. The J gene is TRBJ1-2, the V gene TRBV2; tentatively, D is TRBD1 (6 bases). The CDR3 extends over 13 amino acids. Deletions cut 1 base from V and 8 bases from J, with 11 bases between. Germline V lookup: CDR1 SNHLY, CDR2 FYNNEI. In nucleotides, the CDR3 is TGTGCCAGCAGTGAAGGGGGGGCCGACGGCTACACCTTC. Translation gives CASSEGGADGYTF.